This T cell receptor (beta chain) was captured by sequencing in a study of Ad26.COV2.S vaccination and SARS-CoV-2 variants. Study summary: By the intramuscular route, Ad26.COV2.S was given once, or twice 56 days apart.

The treatment here: around 19 received Ad26.COV2.S at low or high dose, single or two shots; about 5 received placebo; per-sample allocation not given. Specimens were obtained on day 63 following the first vaccine or placebo injection. This adult donor, from Boston, was 18-55 years old. The administered vaccine (an Ad26 vector) expressed Wuhan-strain SARS-CoV-2 spike. Study results and caveats: The placebo group had lower spike-specific TCR breadth than the vaccine recipients did.

The CDR3 sequence is 15 residues long. CDR1 and CDR2 (germline): LGHNT, FRNRAP. With respect to this clone: Its cognate antigen is unknown. Germline and junction disagree at one end, which may indicate a read error.

Assay: immunoSEQ multiplex PCR; the TCRdb copy retains only in-frame clones and omits some. The table includes 250,000 or so clones, 87% detected once. The origin of this receptor is a person aged 18-60 years who received the Ad26.COV2.S COVID-19 vaccine or a placebo. This chain joins TRBV12-5 and TRBJ2-1, with D perhaps TRBD2 (5 bases). The input for sequencing was peripheral blood, taken in a trial of Ad26.COV2.S vaccine versus placebo. CDR3 DNA sequence: TGTGCTAGTGGGAACGCCGGGAACCCCTATAATGAGCAGTTCTTC. It is translated as CASGNAGNPYNEQFF.